These 22 T cell receptor beta chains came from one sample sequenced in a study of OX40 agonist ivuxolimab in advanced cancers. Profiling relied on immunoSEQ multiplex PCR, and the TCRdb table lists in-frame clones only, not all of them. The sample has approximately 80,000 clones, 75% to 90% seen once. Material: CD4+ or CD8+ T cells sorted from blood, obtained in a trial of the OX40 agonist ivuxolimab. The receptor source for this set is an adult with an advanced solid tumor such as melanoma, head and neck, liver or kidney cancer.

The chain links TRBV5-1 to TRBJ1-2; D is undetermined. V lost 7 bases and J lost 6, with 25 bases in between. The CDR3 loop spans 16 amino acids. CDR1 and CDR2 from the germline V gene are SGHRS and YFSETQ. CDR3 amino acids: CASGAIAAPGINGYTF. As DNA, the CDR3 is TGCGCCAGCGGCGCGATCGCGGCCCCCGGGATCAATGGCTACACCTTC.

This chain links TRBV7-3 with TRBJ2-7, with D possibly being TRBD1 (7 bases). Germline CDR1 is SGHTA and CDR2 is FQGTGA. V lost 1 base, J lost 4 bases, and 11 bases lay in between. The CDR3 length is 14 residues. CDR3 residues: CASSLRRGPYEQYF. The CDR3, as DNA: TGTGCCAGCAGCTTAAGGAGGGGGCCTTACGAGCAGTACTTC.

The gene calls are TRBV10-1 and TRBJ2-5; 9 nucleotides match TRBD2. The CDR3 consists of 18 residues. Trimming took 2 bases from V and 9 from J; bases not matched to a gene: 19. The germline gives CDR1 WNHNN, CDR2 SYGVQD (reference sequence). The CDR3 nucleotides are TGCGCCAGCAGTGAGCCGACCGCAGGGCTAGCGGGATGTTGGGCCCAGTACTTC. Protein product: CASSEPTAGLAGCWAQYF.

This chain links TRBV9 with TRBJ2-3, with a tentative D call TRBD2 (6 bases). This CDR3 comprises 15 residues. From germline, CDR1 is SGDLS and CDR2 YYNGEE. V lost 0 bases and J 9 bases, leaving 17 bases between the germline ends. The CDR3 nucleotides read TGTGCCAGCAGCGTAGGGGGACTCATGGTGGGGACGCAGTATTTT. Translated: CASSVGGLMVGTQYF.

The chain couples TRBV9 to TRBJ2-5; D unclear. The CDR3 length is 15 residues. V was cut by 4 bases and J by 4 bases, with 17 bases left in between. CDR1 is SGDLS, CDR2 YYNGEE, per germline. The CDR3 sequence is CASSPKGIFGETQYF. CDR3 nucleotides: TGTGCCAGCAGCCCAAAGGGTATTTTTGGAGAGACCCAGTACTTC.

This chain uses TRBV10-3 with TRBJ1-5; 10 positions match TRBD1. Germline values: CDR1 ENHRY, CDR2 SYGVKD. This CDR3 region has 17 residues. The V segment lost 2 bases and the J segment 7 bases; nucleotides outside the gene matches: 11. As DNA, the CDR3 is TGTGCCATCAGTGAGGGGAGACAGGGGGCAGGGGTACAGCCCCAGCATTTT. Encoded protein: CAISEGRQGAGVQPQHF.

The genes are TRBV5-8 and TRBJ1-5; TRBD1 might be the D (5 bases). There are 16 residues in the CDR3. V was shortened by 6 bases and J by 0 bases, with 16 bases between the two germline ends. Per the germline V gene, CDR1 is SGHTS and CDR2 is YDEGEE. The CDR3 sequence: CASINGGHSSNQPQHF. In nucleotides, the CDR3 is TGTGCCAGCATCAATGGGGGTCATTCTAGCAATCAGCCCCAGCATTTT.

The chain carries TRBV7-2 and TRBJ1-3; no reliable D call. The CDR3 totals 15 residues. With 0 bases removed from V and 2 bases from J, the gap between germline ends came to 8 bases. Germline CDR1 and CDR2: SGHTA and FQGNSA. CDR3 DNA sequence: TGTGCCAGCAGCTTAGCGCAGTCGACTGGAAACACCATATATTTT. Its translation is CASSLAQSTGNTIYF.

This chain links TRBV7-2 with TRBJ1-5; maybe TRBD1 (6 bases). Trimming took off 4 bases at V and 1 base at J, with 17 bases between the two ends. CDR1 is SGHTA, CDR2 FQGNSA, per germline. This CDR3 region has 17 residues. CDR3 amino acids: CASSSLSGGWSNQPQHF. As DNA, the CDR3 is TGTGCCAGCAGCTCTCTGTCGGGGGGCTGGAGCAATCAGCCCCAGCATTTT.

The chain couples TRBV18 to TRBJ2-7, with 7 bases fitting TRBD1. In germline, CDR1 is KGHSH, CDR2 LQKENI. V was clipped by 2 bases and J by 6 bases; unmatched bases: 4. This CDR3 is 13 amino acids long. The DNA for the CDR3 is TGTGCCAGCTCACCAGAGGGGGCCGGCGAGCAGTACGTC. Its translation: CASSPEGAGEQYV.

V gene TRBV5-6 combines with J gene TRBJ2-2; possible D gene TRBD2, 6 bases. There are 17 residues in the CDR3. Germline CDR1 SGHDT, CDR2 YYEEEE. The germline V and J ends were trimmed by 0 bases and 3 bases, with 15 bases remaining between them. CDR3 nucleotide sequence: TGTGCCAGCAGCTTGGACGGCTCTAGCGCGTACACCGGGGAGCTGTTTTTT. Its translation is CASSLDGSSAYTGELFF.

The chain joins TRBV7-9 to TRBJ1-2; the match to TRBD1 covers 10 bases. Unmatched junction bases numbered 3, after V lost 2 bases and J lost 6 bases. This CDR3 comprises 14 residues. Germline V gene sequence: CDR1 SEHNR, CDR2 FQNEAQ (reference sequence). CDR3 nucleotides: TGTGCCAGCAGCTTACGGACAGGGGGACATGGCTACACCTTC. Translation gives CASSLRTGGHGYTF. Supplemented by reference TRBV7-9 and TRBJ1-2, the full variable domain reads DTGVSQNPRHKITKRGQNVTFRCDPISEHNRLYWYRQTLGQGPEFLTYFQNEAQLEKSRLLSDRFSAERPKGSFSTLEIQRTEQGDSAMYLCASSLRTGGHGYTFGSGTRLTVV.

For the CDR3, the DNA is TGTGCCAGCACATACCAACAGGGGGCTTACAATGAGCAGTTCTTC. Protein sequence: CASTYQQGAYNEQFF. The V call is TRBV2, the J call TRBJ2-1, with 9 bases that match TRBD1. The CDR3 contains 15 residues. With 7 bases clipped from V and 4 bases from J, the junction kept 8 bases outside the gene matches. Germline V lookup: CDR1 SNHLY, CDR2 FYNNEI.

The genes are TRBV5-5 and TRBJ2-5, with 8 bases aligning to TRBD2. Trimming cost V 1 base and J 0 bases; bases outside gene matches: 5. CDR3 size: 16 residues. Germline-derived CDR1 and CDR2 are SGHKS and YYEKEE (reference sequence). DNA for the CDR3: TGTGCCAGCAGCTTGCTGGGGACTAGAAACCAAGAGACCCAGTACTTC. This codes for CASSLLGTRNQETQYF.

The J gene is TRBJ2-1, the V gene TRBV2; TRBD2 agrees at 8 bases. Per the germline V gene, CDR1 is SNHLY and CDR2 is FYNNEI. V lost 4 bases to trimming and J lost 9 bases; unmatched junction nucleotides: 11. This CDR3 contains 15 residues. CDR3 bases: TGTGCCAGCAGTGTGGCGGGAGGAGTCTATGGTGAGCAGTTCTTC. It specifies CASSVAGGVYGEQFF. The full variable domain, in which reference TRBV2 and TRBJ2-1 provide the parts outside the CDR3, is EPEVTQTPSHQVTQMGQEVILRCVPISNHLYFYWYRQILGQKVEFLVSFYNNEISEKSEIFDDQFSVERPDGSNFTLKIRSTKLEDSAMYFCASSVAGGVYGEQFFGPGTRLTVL.

The chain has TRBV5-1 and TRBJ2-5; 9 bases map to TRBD2. CDR1 SGHRS and CDR2 YFSETQ come from the germline V gene. J was trimmed by 1 base and V by 2 bases; bases with no gene match: 3. CDR3 length equals 15 residues. CDR3 nucleotide sequence: TGCGCCAGCAGCTTCGTACTAGCGGGCCAAGAGACCCAGTACTTC. Translated: CASSFVLAGQETQYF. Using reference TRBV5-1 and TRBJ2-5 for the parts outside the CDR3, the full variable domain is KAGVTQTPRYLIKTRGQQVTLSCSPISGHRSVSWYQQTPGQGLQFLFEYFSETQRNKGNFPGRFSGRQFSNSRSEMNVSTLELGDSALYLCASSFVLAGQETQYFGPGTRLLVL.

The V gene is TRBV7-2, the J gene TRBJ2-5; either TRBD1 or TRBD2 may supply D (6 bases each). CDR1 and CDR2 (germline): SGHTA, FQGNSA. The CDR3 runs 16 residues. Trimming removed 1 base at V and 2 bases at J, with 14 bases between. CDR3 residues: CASSLGQGTWQETQYF. As DNA, the CDR3 is TGTGCCAGCAGCTTAGGGCAGGGGACTTGGCAAGAGACCCAGTACTTC.

The chain links TRBV18 to TRBJ2-5; 8 bases are a match to TRBD1. Per the germline V gene, CDR1 is KGHSH and CDR2 is LQKENI. This CDR3 spans 16 amino acids. J lost 5 bases, V lost 0 bases, and 8 bases had no gene match. The CDR3 nucleotides are TGTGCCAGCTCACCACCAAGGTGGCAGGGGGCGGAGACCCAGTACTTC. Protein product: CASSPPRWQGAETQYF.

V gene TRBV11-3 combines with J gene TRBJ2-1, with 8 bases identical to TRBD2. Germline CDR1 and CDR2: SGHNT and YENEEA. CDR3 size: 16 residues. V lost 3 bases, J lost 2 bases, and 6 bases stayed unmatched. CDR3 in amino acids: CASSLGRREAYNEQFF. The CDR3 region has the DNA TGTGCCAGCAGCTTGGGAAGGCGGGAGGCCTACAATGAGCAGTTCTTC.

This chain uses TRBV5-1 with TRBJ2-7, with 10 positions matching TRBD2. Germline CDR1 is SGHRS and CDR2 is YFSETQ. The length of the CDR3 is 14 residues. The V and J ends lost 3 bases and 2 bases, in that order; junction bases with no gene match: 2. The chain's CDR3 is CASSSAGGPYEQYF. The CDR3 DNA is TGCGCCAGCAGCTCAGCGGGAGGGCCCTACGAGCAGTACTTC.

In its sample, this clone was seen a few times. This sequence joins TRBV14 and TRBJ1-2; D remains ambiguous. The V end was cut by 1 base, the J end by 3 bases, with 9 bases between. This CDR3 has 14 residues. Looked up from germline, CDR1 is SGHDN and CDR2 is FVKESK. This CDR3 reads CASSQGVSDYGYTF. The CDR3 nucleotides read TGTGCCAGCAGCCAAGGTGTTTCGGACTATGGCTACACCTTC.

This clone is a singleton in its sample. V and J are TRBV6-1 and TRBJ2-7, with 10 bases matching TRBD2. V was clipped by 10 bases and J by 3 bases; unmatched bases: 9. The CDR3 spans 14 residues. The germline V gene encodes CDR1 MNHNS and CDR2 SASEGT. As DNA, the CDR3 is TGTGCCACCCAGAGGACTAGCGGCCTCTACGAGCAGTACGTC. Amino acids: CATQRTSGLYEQYV.